Presented here are 9 T cell receptor beta chains from one specimen sequenced in a study of blood T cell repertoires in COVID-19. Data came from immunoSEQ multiplex PCR; TCRdb stores just in-frame clones and leaves some out. The table records roughly 80,000 clones, about 85% of them present only once. The sample comprised peripheral blood. These receptors were taken from a human donor in a cohort sampled during active COVID-19.

The V gene is TRBV27, the J gene TRBJ2-7; the match to TRBD2 covers 11 bases. In germline, CDR1 is MNHEY, CDR2 SMNVEV (reference sequence). The CDR3 has 14 residues. J lost 5 bases, V lost 6 bases, and 6 bases had no gene match. The CDR3 region is CASRLAGGPHEQYF. As DNA, the CDR3 is TGTGCCAGCAGATTAGCGGGAGGGCCCCACGAGCAGTACTTC.

This clone has ten or more counts. The J gene is TRBJ2-7, the V gene TRBV4-1, with TRBD2 as a possible D gene (6 bases). The CDR3 contains 14 residues. With 2 bases removed from V and 2 bases from J, the gap between germline ends came to 10 bases. Per germline, CDR1 MGHRA and CDR2 YSYEKL. The CDR3 sequence: CASSQLALTYEQYF. The CDR3 DNA is TGCGCCAGCAGCCAACTAGCGCTGACCTACGAGCAGTACTTC.

J is TRBJ2-7 and V is TRBV30, with 8 positions matching TRBD1. The length of the CDR3 is 13 residues. Germline lookup yields CDR1 GTSNPN and CDR2 SVGIG (reference sequence). V shed 2 bases and J 3 bases; nucleotides not matched to a gene: 3. CDR3 protein: CAWSSDRGYEQYF. The CDR3 nucleotides are TGTGCCTGGAGTTCCGACAGGGGCTACGAGCAGTACTTC. The variable domain in full, completed from reference TRBV30 and TRBJ2-7, reads SQTIHQWPATLVQPVGSPLSLECTVEGTSNPNLYWYRQAAGRGLQLLFYSVGIGQISSEVPQNLSASRPQDRQFILSSKKLLLSDSGFYLCAWSSDRGYEQYFGPGTRLTVT.

J is TRBJ2-7 and V is TRBV29-1; 10 nucleotides align to TRBD1. This CDR3 is built from 13 residues. From germline, CDR1 is SQVTM and CDR2 ANQGSEA. The trim removed 6 bases at V and 4 bases at J, leaving 6 bases unmatched. For the CDR3, the DNA is TGCAGCGTGGGCCGGGACAGGGGATACGAGCAGTACTTC. It specifies CSVGRDRGYEQYF.

V gene TRBV5-1 combines with J gene TRBJ2-6; possibly TRBD1 for D (5 bases). CDR1 and CDR2 (germline): SGHRS, YFSETQ. Between the trimmed V and J ends, which lost 4 bases and 0 bases, there was a span of 11 bases. This CDR3 is 16 amino acids long. DNA of the CDR3: TGCGCCAGCAGCCCCGACAGTTTCTCTGGGGCCAACGTCCTGACTTTC. Amino acid sequence: CASSPDSFSGANVLTF.

V is TRBV5-1 and J is TRBJ2-7; 9 nucleotides line up with TRBD2. In germline, CDR1 is SGHRS, CDR2 YFSETQ. The CDR3 consists of 17 residues. V was pared by 4 bases and J by 2 bases, with 13 bases of the junction left unmatched. This CDR3 is CASSAILAGQGAYEQYF. CDR3 nucleotides: TGCGCCAGCAGCGCAATACTAGCGGGCCAGGGGGCCTACGAGCAGTACTTC.

This chain uses TRBV24-1 with TRBJ2-2, with 7 positions matching TRBD1. Germline assignment: CDR1 KGHDR and CDR2 SFDVKD. J was trimmed by 3 bases and V by 5 bases; bases with no gene match: 8. This CDR3 spans 16 amino acids. This CDR3 reads CATSVGTGAYTGELFF. The CDR3 nucleotides are TGTGCCACCAGTGTGGGTACAGGGGCGTACACCGGGGAGCTGTTTTTT.

The chain links TRBV5-1 to TRBJ1-1; TRBD1 is a possible D gene (5 bases). Germline loops: CDR1 SGHRS, CDR2 YFSETQ. The CDR3 length is 15 residues. Deletions cut 2 bases from V and 5 bases from J, with 16 bases between. CDR3 amino acids: CASSFSFGGETEAFF. The CDR3 nucleotides are TGCGCCAGCAGCTTTTCCTTTGGGGGGGAAACTGAAGCTTTCTTT.

For this clone: The identical CDR3 is also encoded by other nucleotide sequences in the sample. The chain employs TRBV5-4 and TRBJ2-2; D might be TRBD2 (6 bases). This CDR3 comprises 14 residues. Germline assignment: CDR1 SGHNT and CDR2 YYREEE (reference sequence). Trimming took off 3 bases at V and 0 bases at J, with 6 bases between the two ends. DNA for the CDR3: TGTGCCAGCAGCTCGGGGGCGAACACCGGGGAGCTGTTTTTT. As protein: CASSSGANTGELFF.